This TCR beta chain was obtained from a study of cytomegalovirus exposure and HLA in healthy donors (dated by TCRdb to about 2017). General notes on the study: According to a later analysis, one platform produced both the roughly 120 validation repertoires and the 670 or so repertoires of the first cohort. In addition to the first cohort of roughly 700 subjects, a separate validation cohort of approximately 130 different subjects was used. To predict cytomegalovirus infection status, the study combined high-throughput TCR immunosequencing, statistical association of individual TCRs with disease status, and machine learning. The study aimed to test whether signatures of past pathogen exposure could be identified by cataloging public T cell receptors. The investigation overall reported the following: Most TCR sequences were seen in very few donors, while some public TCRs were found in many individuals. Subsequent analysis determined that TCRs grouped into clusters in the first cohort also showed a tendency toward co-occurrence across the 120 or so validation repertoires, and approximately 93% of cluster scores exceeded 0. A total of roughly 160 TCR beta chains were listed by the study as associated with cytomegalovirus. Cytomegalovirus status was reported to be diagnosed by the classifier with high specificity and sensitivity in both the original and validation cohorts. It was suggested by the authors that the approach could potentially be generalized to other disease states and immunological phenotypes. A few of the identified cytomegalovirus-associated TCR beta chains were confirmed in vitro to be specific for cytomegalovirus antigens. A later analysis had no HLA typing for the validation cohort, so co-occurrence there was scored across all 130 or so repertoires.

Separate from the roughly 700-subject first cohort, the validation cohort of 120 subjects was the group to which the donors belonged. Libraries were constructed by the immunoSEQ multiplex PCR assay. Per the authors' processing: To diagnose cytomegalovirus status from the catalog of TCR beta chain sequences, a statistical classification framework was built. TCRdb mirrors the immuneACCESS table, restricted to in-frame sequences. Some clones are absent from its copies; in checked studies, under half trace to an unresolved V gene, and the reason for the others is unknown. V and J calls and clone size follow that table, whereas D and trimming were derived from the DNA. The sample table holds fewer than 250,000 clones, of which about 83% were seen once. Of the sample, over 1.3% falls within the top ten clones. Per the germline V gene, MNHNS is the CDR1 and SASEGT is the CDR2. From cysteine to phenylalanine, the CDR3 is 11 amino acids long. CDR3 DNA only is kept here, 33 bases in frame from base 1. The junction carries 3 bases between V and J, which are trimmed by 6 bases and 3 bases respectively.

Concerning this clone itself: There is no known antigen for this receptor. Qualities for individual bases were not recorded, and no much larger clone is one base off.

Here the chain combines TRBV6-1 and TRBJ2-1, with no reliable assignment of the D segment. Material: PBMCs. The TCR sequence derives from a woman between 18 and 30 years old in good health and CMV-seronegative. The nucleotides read TGTGCCAGCAGCCGCTACAATGAGCAGTTCTTC. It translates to CASSRYNEQFF.